These 14 T cell receptor beta chains were all obtained from the same sample, sequenced in a study of T cells in Graves' hyperthyroidism and ophthalmopathy. The source material, RNA transcripts, was used to amplify TCR beta CDR3 regions. The HTBI primer set was used in a first-round RT-PCR of the TCR CDR3. From the multiplex PCR reads, TCRdb called clonotypes with MiXCR, one entry per CDR3 protein. The table shows roughly 290,000 distinct CDR3 sequences, with about 18% occurring only once. Sequences were obtained from blood. Receptors were obtained from an older woman with Graves' ophthalmopathy.

This chain connects TRBV18 to TRBJ2-1; the match to TRBD1 covers 9 bases. Per germline, CDR1 KGHSH and CDR2 LQKENI. Unmatched junction bases numbered 0, after V lost 3 bases and J lost 6 bases. The CDR3 contains 13 residues. This CDR3 reads CASSPGQGNEQFF. The CDR3 DNA is TGTGCCAGCTCACCGGGACAGGGCAATGAGCAGTTCTTC. The whole variable domain, filled in from reference TRBV18 and TRBJ2-1, reads NAGVMQNPRHLVRRRGQEARLRCSPMKGHSHVYWYRQLPEEGLKFMVYLQKENIIDESGMPKERFSAEFPKEGPSILRIQQVVRGDSAAYFCASSPGQGNEQFFGPGTRLTVL.

This chain connects TRBV2 to TRBJ2-1; D remains unclear. The germline gives CDR1 SNHLY, CDR2 FYNNEI. CDR3 size: 10 residues. V was trimmed by 6 bases and J by 8 bases, leaving 5 bases between them. The CDR3 DNA reads as TGTGCCAGCAGGGAGTATGAGCAGTTCTTC. It yields the protein CASREYEQFF. Supplemented by reference TRBV2 and TRBJ2-1, the full variable domain reads EPEVTQTPSHQVTQMGQEVILRCVPISNHLYFYWYRQILGQKVEFLVSFYNNEISEKSEIFDDQFSVERPDGSNFTLKIRSTKLEDSAMYFCASREYEQFFGPGTRLTVL.

Many counts were recorded for this clonotype. This rearrangement joins TRBV13 to TRBJ1-4, with D maybe TRBD1 (6 bases). Germline values: CDR1 PRHDT, CDR2 FYEKMQ (reference sequence). V gave up 3 bases and J gave up 10 bases, with 15 bases separating them. The CDR3 covers 14 residues. The CDR3 sequence is CASSFGTNLGKLFF. Here the CDR3 DNA reads TGTGCCAGCAGCTTTGGGACAAATTTAGGAAAACTGTTTTTT. Using reference TRBV13 and TRBJ1-4 for the parts outside the CDR3, the full variable domain is AAGVIQSPRHLIKEKRETATLKCYPIPRHDTVYWYQQGPGQDPQFLISFYEKMQSDKGSIPDRFSAQQFSDYHSELNMSSLELGDSALYFCASSFGTNLGKLFFGSGTQLSVL.

This clonotype was seen more than once but under ten times. J is TRBJ1-2 and V is TRBV28; D unresolved. The germline gives CDR1 MDHEN, CDR2 SYDVKM. Trimming cost V 2 bases and J 8 bases, with 12 bases left between them. The CDR3 runs to 13 residues. The CDR3 DNA reads as TGTGCCAGCAGTTTAGGTGGTGGGGAAGGCTACACCTTC. This codes for CASSLGGGEGYTF.

This clonotype has just one count. One end of the junction does not line up with germline, which may come from a read error. V gene TRBV5-1 combines with J gene TRBJ2-2, with D perhaps matching TRBD1 (6 bases). The CDR3 has 16 amino acids. Germline-derived CDR1 and CDR2 are SGHRS and YFSETQ. The CDR3 region has the DNA TGTGCCAGCAGCTTGGCCGGGACAATGAACACCGGGGAGCTGTTTTTT. It codes for CASSLAGTMNTGELFF.

This clonotype was observed many times. The rearrangement links TRBV20-1 to TRBJ2-5, with a weak D call TRBD1 (6 bases). V dropped 4 bases and J dropped 6 bases, with 15 bases sitting between them. The germline V gene has CDR1 DFQATT and CDR2 SNEGSKA (reference sequence). The CDR3 totals 13 residues. The CDR3 coding sequence is TGCAGTGCTACGGACAGCCAGGGACAGACCCAGTACTTC. Amino acid sequence: CSATDSQGQTQYF.

This rearrangement joins TRBV10-1 to TRBJ2-2; tentative D call: TRBD1 (5 bases). The CDR3 covers 14 residues. V lost 7 bases to trimming and J lost 1 base, with 10 bases between them. CDR1 is WNHNN, CDR2 SYGVQD, per germline (reference sequence). CDR3 residues: CASTDRMNTGELFF. CDR3 DNA sequence: TGCGCCAGCACCGACAGAATGAACACCGGGGAGCTGTTTTTT.

The DNA for the CDR3 is TGTGCCAGCAGTTCGAACCCCGGGGGAGGAGGAGAGACCCAGTACTTC. It translates to CASSSNPGGGGETQYF. This sequence joins TRBV27 and TRBJ2-5; the D gene is possibly TRBD2 (6 bases). The V gene's germline CDR1 is MNHEY and CDR2 SMNVEV (reference sequence). With 4 bases removed from V and 4 bases from J, the gap between germline ends came to 19 bases. The CDR3 spans 16 residues.

This clonotype was observed at least ten times. The chain couples TRBV15 to TRBJ2-2; D is unresolved. The germline CDR1 and CDR2 sequences are LNHNV and YYDKDF (reference sequence). Trimming cost V 5 bases and J 5 bases, with 12 bases left between them. There are 14 residues in the CDR3. CDR3 nucleotides: TGTGCCACCAGCCTTCAGATTACTACCGGGGAGCTGTTTTTT. It codes for CATSLQITTGELFF.

The CDR3 is CASSYSSIRNTEAFF. As DNA, the CDR3 is TGTGCCAGCAGTTACTCGAGTATCAGGAACACTGAAGCTTTCTTT. The rearrangement uses TRBV6-5 and TRBJ1-1; no clear D. Germline V gene data show CDR1 as MNHEY and CDR2 as SVGAGI. The CDR3 contains 15 residues. The V gene lost 0 bases and the J gene lost 1 base, with 9 bases spanning the gap.

In this sample, this clonotype turned up many times. V gene TRBV10-2 combines with J gene TRBJ1-1, with a weak D call TRBD1 (5 bases). CDR3 size: 14 residues. Germline CDR1 reads WSHSY; CDR2 reads SAAADI. V was trimmed by 3 bases and J by 6 bases, leaving 14 bases between them. The CDR3 DNA reads TGCGCCAGCAGTGATAGGCAGGGAAGATCTGAAGCTTTCTTT. This sequence encodes CASSDRQGRSEAFF.

This clonotype was seen at least ten times. This rearrangement joins TRBV27 to TRBJ1-5; TRBD1 might be the D (6 bases). Trimming cost V 5 bases and J 0 bases, with 11 bases left between them. This CDR3 spans 15 amino acids. CDR1 and CDR2 from the germline V gene are MNHEY and SMNVEV (reference sequence). This chain's CDR3 is CASSPRTVSNQPQHF. CDR3 coding DNA: TGTGCCAGCAGTCCCCGGACAGTTAGCAATCAGCCCCAGCATTTT.

This clonotype was counted many times. The chain links TRBV12-3 or TRBV12-4 to TRBJ2-1; D is uncertain. Trimming pared 3 bases from V and 6 bases from J, leaving 6 bases between. The length of the CDR3 is 12 residues. Written as DNA, the CDR3 is TGTGCCAGCAGTTTCGGCCGCAATGAGCAGTTCTTC. Protein sequence: CASSFGRNEQFF.

This clonotype came up many times. The chain links TRBV6-1 to TRBJ1-2; 8 bases align to TRBD1. This CDR3 has 13 residues. Germline V gene sequence: CDR1 MNHNS, CDR2 SASEGT. After removal of 6 bases from V and 3 bases from J, the junction contained 3 bases not matched to a gene. CDR3 sequence reads: CASRTGVDYGYTF. The CDR3 nucleotides read TGTGCCAGCAGGACAGGGGTGGACTATGGCTACACCTTC.